Below are 20 T cell receptor beta chains sequenced from a single sample in a study of cytomegalovirus exposure and HLA in healthy donors. The PCR ran on 60 Vbeta and 13 Jbeta primers. Data came from immunoSEQ multiplex PCR; TCRdb stores just in-frame clones and leaves some out. Among tens of thousands of clones, about 84% were seen once, and the ten largest hold around 1.2%. The sample was PBMCs. The receptors were gathered from a girl under 10 years old in good health and CMV-seropositive.

This clone was seen more than once but under ten times. The chain carries TRBV10-3 and TRBJ1-1; D remains ambiguous. V lost 0 bases, J lost 1 base, and 3 bases lay in between. Germline V gene sequence: CDR1 ENHRY, CDR2 SYGVKD. The CDR3 spans 13 residues. In DNA form, the CDR3 reads TGTGCCATCAGTGAGTCCCGGAACACTGAAGCTTTCTTT. Protein sequence: CAISESRNTEAFF.

This clone was found once. The V call is TRBV28, the J call TRBJ1-2; 9 bases fit TRBD1. This CDR3 has 16 amino acids. CDR1 MDHEN and CDR2 SYDVKM come from the germline V gene. V lost 3 bases to trimming and J lost 4 bases; unmatched junction nucleotides: 9. CDR3 protein: CASSFQIGQGTYGYTF. The CDR3 bases are TGTGCCAGCAGTTTCCAGATCGGACAGGGGACCTATGGCTACACCTTC.

The chain joins TRBV6-5 to TRBJ1-2, with a possible D match to TRBD1 (5 bases). Trimming stripped 5 bases from V and 8 bases from J, with 15 bases between. The germline gives CDR1 MNHEY, CDR2 SVGAGI. The CDR3 length is 13 residues. The CDR3 DNA sequence: TGTGCCAGCAGTACCCAGGGCATTGAGGGCTACACCTTC. Translation: CASSTQGIEGYTF.

The rearrangement links TRBV29-1 to TRBJ2-1; D is possibly TRBD1 (5 bases). CDR3 length equals 14 residues. Germline CDR1 is SQVTM and CDR2 is ANQGSEA. Trimming pared 7 bases from V and 0 bases from J, leaving 13 bases between. In DNA form, the CDR3 reads TGCAGCGGCGACAGTACCTTCTCCTACAATGAGCAGTTCTTC. It specifies CSGDSTFSYNEQFF.

The chain couples TRBV9 to TRBJ2-3; tentative D call: TRBD2 (5 bases). This CDR3 has 15 residues. Germline V gives CDR1 SGDLS, CDR2 YYNGEE. Deletions cut 0 bases from V and 4 bases from J, with 12 bases between. CDR3 sequence: CASSVEFGSADTQYF. The CDR3 DNA reads TGTGCCAGCAGCGTAGAGTTTGGGAGTGCAGATACGCAGTATTTT. Drawing the rest from reference TRBV9 and TRBJ2-3, the complete variable domain is DSGVTQTPKHLITATGQRVTLRCSPRSGDLSVYWYQQSLDQGLQFLIQYYNGEERAKGNILERFSAQQFPDLHSELNLSSLELGDSALYFCASSVEFGSADTQYFGPGTRLTVL.

The rearrangement uses TRBV11-3 and TRBJ2-7; a possible D gene is TRBD2 (5 bases). CDR3 length: 15 amino acids. Germline V CDR1 and CDR2: SGHNT, YENEEA. V was clipped by 6 bases and J by 4 bases, with 19 bases between them. The CDR3 nucleotides read TGTGCCAGCAGACTAGGACTGAGAGTGGGTTACGAGCAGTACTTC. As protein: CASRLGLRVGYEQYF.

V gene TRBV13 combines with J gene TRBJ2-7; 11 nucleotides align to TRBD2. Per the germline V gene, CDR1 is PRHDT and CDR2 is FYEKMQ (reference sequence). Unmatched junction bases numbered 4, after V lost 0 bases and J lost 3 bases. The length of the CDR3 is 16 residues. The CDR3 sequence: CASSLGRGTSGYEQYF. The DNA of the CDR3 is TGTGCCAGCAGCTTAGGCAGAGGGACTAGCGGCTACGAGCAGTACTTC.

The chain couples TRBV29-1 to TRBJ2-7; 11 nucleotides agree with TRBD2. Losses at the gene ends were 5 bases for V and 6 bases for J; bases not matched to a gene: 6. There are 13 residues in the CDR3. The germline CDR1 and CDR2 sequences are SQVTM and ANQGSEA. The CDR3 loop is CSVSVAGGGEQYF. The CDR3 DNA reads TGCAGCGTTTCGGTAGCGGGAGGGGGCGAGCAGTACTTC.

The rearrangement uses TRBV4-2 and TRBJ2-7; a weak D match, TRBD2 (5 bases). Per the germline V gene, CDR1 is LGHNA and CDR2 is YNFKEQ. V lost 3 bases to trimming and J lost 4 bases, with 13 bases between them. The CDR3 totals 14 residues. The DNA for the CDR3 is TGTGCCAGCAGCCAGTCAGGAGAGGGATACGAGCAGTACTTC. Its protein is CASSQSGEGYEQYF.

The chain uses TRBV6-5 and TRBJ2-2; unclear D gene. The CDR3 has 13 residues. Looked up from germline, CDR1 is MNHEY and CDR2 is SVGAGI. The V gene lost 4 bases and the J gene lost 6 bases, with 9 bases spanning the gap. The CDR3 nucleotides are TGTGCCAGCAGTTCGACATTAGCCGGGGAGCTGTTTTTT. Translating gives CASSSTLAGELFF.

The genes are TRBV2 and TRBJ1-1; D is uncertain. V lost 3 bases, J lost 7 bases, and 15 bases lay in between. CDR3 length equals 14 residues. Germline values: CDR1 SNHLY, CDR2 FYNNEI. In DNA form, the CDR3 reads TGTGCCAGCAGTGAGGAGCCAATCCCTCGTGAAGCTTTCTTT. It yields the protein CASSEEPIPREAFF.

This clone was seen more than once but under ten times. The genes are TRBV5-6 and TRBJ2-7, with 9 bases matching TRBD1. V gave up 4 bases and J gave up 9 bases; unmatched junction bases: 11. This CDR3 is built from 14 residues. Germline CDR1 reads SGHDT; CDR2 reads YYEEEE. The CDR3 protein is CASSLGQGFGLQYF. The CDR3 coding sequence is TGTGCCAGCAGCCTGGGACAGGGTTTCGGTTTGCAGTACTTC.

This chain links TRBV28 with TRBJ2-7, with TRBD1 as a possible D gene (6 bases). The ends were cut back, 7 bases at V and 0 bases at J, with 22 bases in the middle. This CDR3 comprises 17 residues. The germline gives CDR1 MDHEN, CDR2 SYDVKM. CDR3 nucleotide sequence: TGTGCCAGCACCTTCCCCCTCAGGGGCCCGCACTCCTACGAGCAGTACTTC. Encoded protein: CASTFPLRGPHSYEQYF.

V usage is TRBV11-2 and J usage is TRBJ1-1; D remains unclear. Per germline, CDR1 SGHAT and CDR2 FQNNGV. The V and J ends lost 5 bases and 1 base respectively, with 11 bases between them. This CDR3 region has 14 residues. In DNA form, the CDR3 reads TGTGCCAGCAGCGAGAGGGTTGGGAACACTGAAGCTTTCTTT. Translated: CASSERVGNTEAFF.

V and J are TRBV6-5 and TRBJ1-2; 8 bases map to TRBD1. This CDR3 has 14 amino acids. Trimming took 8 bases from V and 10 from J; bases not matched to a gene: 15. Germline loops: CDR1 MNHEY, CDR2 SVGAGI. The CDR3, as DNA: TGTGCCAGCCAAAAAACAGGGGGTGCCGGAGACTACACCTTC. Translating gives CASQKTGGAGDYTF.

The CDR3: CASSFGGLPEAFF. CDR3 bases: TGTGCCAGCAGTTTCGGAGGGCTCCCTGAAGCTTTCTTT. The chain joins TRBV28 to TRBJ1-1; D ambiguous. Trimming removed 3 bases at V and 6 bases at J, with 11 bases between. This CDR3 is 13 amino acids long. The germline V gene encodes CDR1 MDHEN and CDR2 SYDVKM.

This clone has only one observation. The chain carries TRBV15 and TRBJ2-2; 8 positions match TRBD1. CDR3 size: 16 residues. With V trimmed by 1 base and J by 6 bases, 7 bases remained unmatched. CDR1 is LNHNV, CDR2 YYDKDF, per germline (reference sequence). The CDR3 sequence: CATSRGSGGISGELFF. In DNA form, the CDR3 reads TGTGCCACCAGCAGAGGATCAGGGGGCATTTCCGGGGAGCTGTTTTTT.

This rearrangement joins TRBV28 to TRBJ1-5; 8 nucleotides line up with TRBD1. The CDR3 totals 17 residues. Germline-derived CDR1 and CDR2 are MDHEN and SYDVKM. The V segment lost 5 bases and the J segment 6 bases; nucleotides outside the gene matches: 15. CDR3 nucleotides: TGTGCCAGCAGTGAATTGACAGGGGCTAGAATCGCTCAGCCCCAGCATTTT. Amino acid sequence: CASSELTGARIAQPQHF.

V and J are TRBV30 and TRBJ1-1; D is perhaps TRBD1 (5 bases). The ends were cut back, 5 bases at V and 0 bases at J, with 16 bases in the middle. From germline, CDR1 is GTSNPN and CDR2 SVGIG (reference sequence). The CDR3 is made up of 15 amino acids. For the CDR3, the DNA is TGTGCCTGGGGAGGGCGGAGGGGATTGAACACTGAAGCTTTCTTT. Protein sequence: CAWGGRRGLNTEAFF.

The CDR3 sequence: CASSYLQGDQPQHF. CDR3 bases: TGTGCCAGCAGTTACTTGCAGGGGGATCAGCCCCAGCATTTT. The V gene is TRBV6-5, the J gene TRBJ1-5, with 7 nucleotides matching TRBD1. The V gene end was trimmed by 1 base and the J gene end by 5 bases; junction bases not matched to a gene: 2. Looked up from germline, CDR1 is MNHEY and CDR2 is SVGAGI. The CDR3 consists of 14 residues.